What follows describes a single T cell receptor (beta chain). The target antigen is unknown. This specimen belongs to a study of cytotoxic CD8 clonotypes in ibrutinib-treated CLL. On the study more broadly: Mean productive templates were about 250,000; mean productive rearrangements were about 90,000. Overall study findings and caveats: The study found baseline clonality above age-matched healthy donors, tracking circulating CD8+ T-cell counts. Different sampling times were used for sustained-remission and progressing patients.

The J segment lost 5 bases and the V segment lost 3 bases, leaving 9 bases of the junction unmatched. The CDR3 is 15 amino acids. Germline CDR1 MDHEN, CDR2 SYDVKM. The table came from immunoSEQ multiplex PCR; TCRdb's copy has only in-frame clones and leaves some out. The sample lists fewer than 300,000 clones, less than 85% occurring once. The sample consisted of PBMCs, taken at disease progression, from a patient treated with ibrutinib. The chain uses TRBV28 and TRBJ2-7; TRBD2 aligns across 8 bases. The sequence was collected from a human donor with chronic lymphocytic leukemia. In DNA, the CDR3 is TGTGCCAGCAGTTTTCCGGGAGGGACGTCACACGAGCAGTACTTC. Protein sequence: CASSFPGGTSHEQYF. Variable domain in full (rest from reference TRBV28 and TRBJ2-7): DVKVTQSSRYLVKRTGEKVFLECVQDMDHENMFWYRQDPGLGLRLIYFSYDVKMKEKGDIPEGYSVSREKKERFSLILESASTNQTSMYLCASSFPGGTSHEQYFGPGTRLTVT.